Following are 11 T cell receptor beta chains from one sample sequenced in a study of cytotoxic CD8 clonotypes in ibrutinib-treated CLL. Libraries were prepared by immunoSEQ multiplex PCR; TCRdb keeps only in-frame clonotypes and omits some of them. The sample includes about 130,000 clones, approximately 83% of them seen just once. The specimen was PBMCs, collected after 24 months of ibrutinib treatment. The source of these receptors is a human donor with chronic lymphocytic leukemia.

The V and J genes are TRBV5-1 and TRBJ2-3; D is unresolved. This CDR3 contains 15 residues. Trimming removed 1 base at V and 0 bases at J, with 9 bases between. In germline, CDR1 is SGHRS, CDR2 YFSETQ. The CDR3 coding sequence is TGCGCCAGCAGCTTGACAACACAGAGCACAGATACGCAGTATTTT. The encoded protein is CASSLTTQSTDTQYF. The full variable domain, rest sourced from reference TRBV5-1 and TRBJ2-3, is KAGVTQTPRYLIKTRGQQVTLSCSPISGHRSVSWYQQTPGQGLQFLFEYFSETQRNKGNFPGRFSGRQFSNSRSEMNVSTLELGDSALYLCASSLTTQSTDTQYFGPGTRLTVL.

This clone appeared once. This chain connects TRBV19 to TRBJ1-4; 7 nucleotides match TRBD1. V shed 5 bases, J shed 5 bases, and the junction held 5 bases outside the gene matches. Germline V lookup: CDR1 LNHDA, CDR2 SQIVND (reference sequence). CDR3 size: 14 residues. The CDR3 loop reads CASSVTGSNEKLFF. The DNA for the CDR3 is TGTGCCAGTAGTGTGACAGGGTCCAATGAAAAACTGTTTTTT. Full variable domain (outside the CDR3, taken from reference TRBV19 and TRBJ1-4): DGGITQSPKYLFRKEGQNVTLSCEQNLNHDAMYWYRQDPGQGLRLIYYSQIVNDFQKGDIAEGYSVSREKKESFPLTVTSAQKNPTAFYLCASSVTGSNEKLFFGSGTQLSVL.

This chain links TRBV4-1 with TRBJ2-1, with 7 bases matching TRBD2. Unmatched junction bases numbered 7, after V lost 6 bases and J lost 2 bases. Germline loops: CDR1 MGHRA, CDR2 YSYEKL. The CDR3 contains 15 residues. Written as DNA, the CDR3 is TGCGCCAGCAGTCTCCCAAGCGGGGCCTACAATGAGCAGTTCTTC. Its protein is CASSLPSGAYNEQFF.

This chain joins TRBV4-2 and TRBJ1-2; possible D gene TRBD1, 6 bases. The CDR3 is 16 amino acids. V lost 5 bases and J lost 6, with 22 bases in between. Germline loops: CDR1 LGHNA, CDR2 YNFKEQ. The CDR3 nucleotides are TGTGCCAGCAGCTCCTTTAAGGGGAGGGGGAAGGATGGCTACACCTTC. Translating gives CASSSFKGRGKDGYTF.

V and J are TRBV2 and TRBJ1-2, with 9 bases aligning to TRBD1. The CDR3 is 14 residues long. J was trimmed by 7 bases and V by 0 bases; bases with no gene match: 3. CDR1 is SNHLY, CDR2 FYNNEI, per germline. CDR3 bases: TGTGCCAGCAGTGAAGCGCGGGGACAGGGTGGCTACACCTTC. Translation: CASSEARGQGGYTF.

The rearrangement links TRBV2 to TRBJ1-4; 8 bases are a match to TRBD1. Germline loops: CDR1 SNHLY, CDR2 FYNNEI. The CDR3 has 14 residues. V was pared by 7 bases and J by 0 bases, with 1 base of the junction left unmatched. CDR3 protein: CASKQGATNEKLFF. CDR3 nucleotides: TGTGCCAGCAAACAGGGGGCAACTAATGAAAAACTGTTTTTT.

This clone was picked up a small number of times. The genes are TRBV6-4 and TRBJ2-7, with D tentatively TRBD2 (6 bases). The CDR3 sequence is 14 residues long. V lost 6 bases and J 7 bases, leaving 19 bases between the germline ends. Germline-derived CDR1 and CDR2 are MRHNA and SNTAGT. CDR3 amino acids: CASRPGLAGDEQYF. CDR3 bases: TGTGCCAGCAGACCGGGACTCGCTGGGGATGAGCAGTACTTC.

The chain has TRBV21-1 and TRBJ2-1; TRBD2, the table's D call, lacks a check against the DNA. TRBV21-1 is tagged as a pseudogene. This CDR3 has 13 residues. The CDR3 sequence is CASSKFAHNEQFF. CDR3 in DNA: TGTGCCAGCAGCAAATTTGCGCACAATGAGCAGTTCTTC.

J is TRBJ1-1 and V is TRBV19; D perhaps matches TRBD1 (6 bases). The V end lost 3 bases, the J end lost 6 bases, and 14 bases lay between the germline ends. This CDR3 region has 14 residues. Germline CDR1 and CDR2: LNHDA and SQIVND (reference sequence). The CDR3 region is CASSIITGPSEAFF. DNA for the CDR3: TGTGCCAGTAGTATTATAACAGGGCCTTCTGAAGCTTTCTTT.

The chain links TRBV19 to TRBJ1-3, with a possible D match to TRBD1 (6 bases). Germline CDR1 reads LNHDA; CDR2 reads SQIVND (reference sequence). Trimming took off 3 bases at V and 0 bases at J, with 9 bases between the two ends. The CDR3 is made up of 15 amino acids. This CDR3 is CASSIDRNSGNTIYF. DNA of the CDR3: TGTGCCAGTAGTATTGACAGGAACTCTGGAAACACCATATATTTT.

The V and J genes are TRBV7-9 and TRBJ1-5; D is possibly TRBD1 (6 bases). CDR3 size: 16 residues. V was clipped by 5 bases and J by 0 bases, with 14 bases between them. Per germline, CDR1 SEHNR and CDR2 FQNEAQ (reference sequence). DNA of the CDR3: TGTGCCAGCAGCCTGGGCTGGACAGATAGCAATCAGCCCCAGCATTTT. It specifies CASSLGWTDSNQPQHF.